The source of this T cell receptor beta chain is a study of T cells in Graves' hyperthyroidism and ophthalmopathy. Findings and caveats of the study: In the blood, most expanded thyroid clonotypes above 0.001 appeared as well. Researchers report that a 13 V-J model separated ophthalmopathy from stable hyperthyroidism.

The V gene's germline CDR1 is SGHTA and CDR2 FQGNSA. The CDR3 extends over 15 amino acids. J lost 0 bases, V lost 5 bases, and 5 bases had no gene match. Amplified TCR beta CDR3 regions came from RNA transcripts. The HTBI primer set was used in a first-round RT-PCR of the TCR CDR3. TCRdb re-analysed the multiplex PCR reads in MiXCR, keeping a single row per CDR3 protein. The profile shows over 250,000 distinct CDR3 sequences, 25% to 30% of them singletons. This clonotype was recorded many times. Its antigen is not identified. The V and J genes are TRBV7-2 and TRBJ1-2; TRBD1 matches 8 bases. The sample comprised blood. The clonotype originates from a man between 40 and 49 years old with Graves' hyperthyroidism that later progressed to Graves' ophthalmopathy. The CDR3 sequence is CASSPRTGSNYGYTF. The CDR3 bases are TGTGCCAGCAGCCCCCGGACAGGGTCTAACTATGGCTACACCTTC.